This TCR beta chain comes out of a study of blood T cell repertoires in COVID-19. Participant-given clinical history determined each cohort assignment. Data came from immunoSEQ multiplex PCR; TCRdb stores just in-frame clones and leaves some out. Among 250,000 or so clones, roughly 86% were seen once, and the ten largest hold roughly 2.6%. This CDR3 comprises 15 residues. Germline CDR1 LNHDA, CDR2 SQIVND (reference sequence). The V gene end was trimmed by 6 bases and the J gene end by 8 bases; junction bases not matched to a gene: 10. The sample comprised PBMCs or T cells enriched from blood (not recorded which). This TCR came from a young woman with acute COVID-19. The chain couples TRBV19 to TRBJ2-1; the match to TRBD2 covers 10 bases. The CDR3 loop reads CASSDRLAGVDEQFF. Written as DNA, the CDR3 is TGTGCCAGTAGCGATCGTCTAGCGGGGGTTGATGAGCAGTTCTTC.